What follows describes a single TCR beta chain. This sample was taken from a study of control samples from healthy donors and cancer patients. Using immunoSEQ multiplex PCR, the repertoire was profiled, and TCRdb retains in-frame clones only, with some absent. The data show over 50,000 clones, over 75% seen once. Germline loops: CDR1 GTSNPN, CDR2 SVGIG (reference sequence). Trimming removed 0 bases from V and 4 bases from J, with 7 bases in between. This CDR3 comprises 13 residues. The sequencing input was blood. The chain carries TRBV30 and TRBJ1-5; no clear D gene. The sequence was obtained from a man aged 50 or older in good health. The CDR3 nucleotides read TGTGCCTGGAGTGTAAGGGAAAATCAGCCCCAGCATTTT. This translates into CAWSVRENQPQHF.